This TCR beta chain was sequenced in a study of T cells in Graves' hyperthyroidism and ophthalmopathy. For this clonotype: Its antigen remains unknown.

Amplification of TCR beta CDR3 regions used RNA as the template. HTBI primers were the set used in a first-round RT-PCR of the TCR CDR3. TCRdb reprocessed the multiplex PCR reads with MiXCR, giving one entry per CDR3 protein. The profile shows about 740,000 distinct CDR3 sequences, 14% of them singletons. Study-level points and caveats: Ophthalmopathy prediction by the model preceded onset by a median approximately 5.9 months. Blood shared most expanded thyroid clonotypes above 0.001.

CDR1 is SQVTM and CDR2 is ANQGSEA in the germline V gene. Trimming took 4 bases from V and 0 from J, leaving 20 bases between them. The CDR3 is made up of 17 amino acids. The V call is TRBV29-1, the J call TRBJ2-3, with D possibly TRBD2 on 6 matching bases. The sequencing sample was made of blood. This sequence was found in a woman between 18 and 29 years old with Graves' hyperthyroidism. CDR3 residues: CSVVRGYGRDSTDTQYF. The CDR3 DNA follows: TGCAGCGTTGTCCGCGGGTATGGGCGGGACAGCACAGATACGCAGTATTTT.